These T cell receptor beta chains were read from a single sample in a study of cytomegalovirus exposure and HLA in healthy donors. The table came from immunoSEQ multiplex PCR; TCRdb's copy has only in-frame clones and leaves some out. The data show around 170,000 clones, 82% seen once. The sequencing input was PBMCs. The receptors here all came from a man aged 40-55 years in good health and CMV-seronegative. CDR3s include the opening cysteine and the closing phenylalanine or tryptophan. The order of the fields is J gene, D gene, V gene, clone size, CDR3 DNA, CDR3 protein. The D gene is left open where the match is weak. The listing skips clone size in some rows; elsewhere it reads once, few, many or a size class.

>TRBJ2-3|TRBD1|TRBV11-2|.
TGTGCCAGCAGCTTAACCGGGACAGGGGGGGAGCAGTATTTT
CASSLTGTGGEQYF
>TRBJ2-1|.|TRBV30|.
TGTGCCTGGAGTTATACGGGGTTTGGACGTTACTACAATGAGCAGTTCTTC
CAWSYTGFGRYYNEQFF
>TRBJ1-2|TRBD1|TRBV5-1|.
TGCGCCAGCAGCTTGGAACAGGGGTCCTATGGCTACACCTTC
CASSLEQGSYGYTF
>TRBJ1-2|TRBD1|TRBV19|.
TGTGCCAGTTTCACGGGACAGGGGAGTTATGGCGGCTACACCTTC
CASFTGQGSYGGYTF
>TRBJ1-3|TRBD1|TRBV9|few
TGTGCCAGCACGGGACAGGGCTTGGGAAACACCATATATTTT
CASTGQGLGNTIYF
>TRBJ1-1|.|TRBV5-4|.
TGTGCCAGCAGCCCGAGGTACAGGTCGGGCACTGAAGCTTTCTTT
CASSPRYRSGTEAFF
>TRBJ2-7|TRBD2|TRBV30|.
TGTGCCTGGAGTGTACAAACGGGAGGGCCCCACGAGCAGTACTTC
CAWSVQTGGPHEQYF
>TRBJ2-5|.|TRBV5-1|.
TGCGCCAGCAGCTCCCCGGGGGAGACCCAGTACTTC
CASSSPGETQYF
>TRBJ2-1|.|TRBV7-2|.
TGTGCCAGCAGCTTAGAAGCGGCAGTTGGGTACAATGAGCAGTTCTTC
CASSLEAAVGYNEQFF
>TRBJ2-1|TRBD2|TRBV5-1|few
TGCGCCAGCAGCTCCGAGGGCGGGAGTTACAATGAGCAGTTCTTC
CASSSEGGSYNEQFF
>TRBJ1-4|.|TRBV27|.
TGTGCCAGCAGTTTTTGGCCCCCCGCAGCTAATGAAAAACTGTTTTTT
CASSFWPPAANEKLFF
>TRBJ2-7|TRBD2|TRBV28|.
TGTGCCAGCAGTCTACTAGCGGCCTACGAGCAGTACTTC
CASSLLAAYEQYF
>TRBJ1-1|TRBD1|TRBV29-1|.
TGCAGCGTTGAAGATCGGGGCAGGGGGTATCCTGAAGCTTTCTTT
CSVEDRGRGYPEAFF
>TRBJ1-1|.|TRBV18|.
TGTGCCAGCTCAACCCAGGCTGAAGCTTTCTTT
CASSTQAEAFF
>TRBJ2-3|.|TRBV30|.
TGTGCCTGGAGTGTAACCGATCAGGATACGCAGTATTTT
CAWSVTDQDTQYF
>TRBJ2-3|TRBD2|TRBV5-5|.
TGTGCCAGCAGCACCGGGACTAGCGGGCCCGCAGATACGCAGTATTTT
CASSTGTSGPADTQYF
>TRBJ2-1|.|TRBV7-2|.
TGTGCCAGCAGCTTAGCGGCCAGTCGCTCCTACAATGAGCAGTTCTTC
CASSLAASRSYNEQFF
>TRBJ2-7|.|TRBV15|.
TGTGCCACCAGCAGAGATATCGGCGGAACCTACGAGCAGTACTTC
CATSRDIGGTYEQYF